This T cell receptor beta chain appears in the sequencing data of a study of control samples from healthy donors and cancer patients. The V end was cut by 4 bases, the J end by 4 bases, with 14 bases between. Germline V CDR1 and CDR2: LNHDA, SQIVND (reference sequence). The CDR3 is 14 amino acids. Sequenced by immunoSEQ multiplex PCR; TCRdb stores in-frame clones only, minus some. This sample has 70,000 or so clones, with 84% found just once. This TCR came from a man aged 45-65 years in good health. Input material: blood. The chain links TRBV19 to TRBJ2-7; a possible D gene is TRBD1 (6 bases). CDR3 coding DNA: TGTGCCAGTAGTACAACAGGGAGTGGGTACGAGCAGTACTTC. It yields the protein CASSTTGSGYEQYF.